This T cell receptor (beta chain) was found in a study of T cells in Graves' hyperthyroidism and ophthalmopathy. This clonotype was seen at least ten times. Its cognate antigen is unknown. Amplified TCR beta CDR3 regions derived from RNA transcripts. A first-round RT-PCR of the TCR CDR3 used the HTBI primer set. A single record per CDR3 protein comes from TCRdb applying MiXCR to the multiplex PCR reads. Among 450,000 to 600,000 distinct CDR3 sequences, around 13% were seen once, and the ten largest hold approximately 13%. Whole-study results and caveats: Appearing also in blood were most of the thyroid clonotypes expanded above 0.001.

This CDR3 comprises 14 residues. Trimming at V came to 4 bases and at J to 5 bases, leaving 5 bases not matched to a gene. Germline CDR1 and CDR2: KGHSH and LQKENI. Hyperthyroidism of Graves' type that showed no ophthalmopathy progression within 18 months was stable. Hyperthyroidism patients were newly diagnosed, had disease duration under 2 months, and were aged 18 to 65 years. The source material was blood. This rearrangement joins TRBV18 to TRBJ1-1; 9 nucleotides match TRBD1. The receptor's source is a woman aged 40 to 49 with Graves' hyperthyroidism. This CDR3 is CASSLGTGRTEAFF. In nucleotides, the CDR3 is TGTGCCAGCTCACTCGGGACAGGGAGGACTGAAGCTTTCTTT.